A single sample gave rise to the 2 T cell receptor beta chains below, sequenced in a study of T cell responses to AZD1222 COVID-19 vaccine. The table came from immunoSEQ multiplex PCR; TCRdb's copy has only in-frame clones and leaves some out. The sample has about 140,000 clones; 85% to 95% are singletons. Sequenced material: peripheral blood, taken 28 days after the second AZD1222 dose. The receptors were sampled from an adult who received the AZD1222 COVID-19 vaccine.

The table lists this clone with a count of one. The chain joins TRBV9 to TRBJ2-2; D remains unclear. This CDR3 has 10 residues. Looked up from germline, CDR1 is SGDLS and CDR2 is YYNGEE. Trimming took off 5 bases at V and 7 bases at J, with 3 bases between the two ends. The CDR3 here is CASRYGELFF. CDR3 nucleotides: TGTGCCAGCAGGTACGGGGAGCTGTTTTTT.

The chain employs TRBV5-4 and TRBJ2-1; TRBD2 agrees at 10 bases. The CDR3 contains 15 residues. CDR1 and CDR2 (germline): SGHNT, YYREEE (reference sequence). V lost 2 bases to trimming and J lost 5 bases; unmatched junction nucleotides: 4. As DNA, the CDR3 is TGTGCCAGCAGCTTAAGGACTAGCGGCAACAATGAGCAGTTCTTC. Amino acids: CASSLRTSGNNEQFF.